One and the same sample provided the 27 T cell receptor beta chains below, sequenced in a study of T cells in Graves' hyperthyroidism and ophthalmopathy. The CDR3 regions of TCR beta were amplified from RNA transcripts. Carried out on the TCR CDR3, a first-round RT-PCR used the HTBI primer set. TCRdb independently ran MiXCR on the multiplex PCR reads; one entry per CDR3 protein. The table includes around 500,000 distinct CDR3 sequences, over 13% detected once. Sequenced: blood. The source is a woman aged 18-30 years with Graves' hyperthyroidism.

CDR3 protein: CSVEGTGITGELFF. The CDR3 DNA follows: TGCAGCGTTGAAGGGACAGGGATCACCGGGGAGCTGTTTTTT. The chain uses TRBV29-1 and TRBJ2-2; 8 bases match TRBD1. CDR3 length equals 14 residues. Germline V gene sequence: CDR1 SQVTM, CDR2 ANQGSEA. V was clipped by 1 base and J by 4 bases; unmatched bases: 2.

This clonotype was found many times. The gene calls are TRBV5-8 and TRBJ2-5; the match to TRBD1 covers 9 bases. The CDR3 loop spans 14 amino acids. Germline values: CDR1 SGHTS, CDR2 YDEGEE. After removal of 3 bases from V and 4 bases from J, the junction contained 4 bases not matched to a gene. CDR3 in amino acids: CASSWTGDGETQYF. CDR3 DNA sequence: TGTGCCAGCAGCTGGACAGGGGATGGAGAGACCCAGTACTTC.

At least ten counts were recorded for this clonotype. This chain links TRBV7-9 with TRBJ2-1, with D unclear. Germline V gives CDR1 SEHNR, CDR2 FQNEAQ (reference sequence). V shed 2 bases and J shed 5 bases, with 7 bases lying between them. CDR3 length: 13 amino acids. DNA for the CDR3: TGTGCCAGCAGCTTAAGCATTCACAATGAGCAGTTCTTC. Its protein product is CASSLSIHNEQFF.

This chain links TRBV5-1 with TRBJ2-3; 12 bases line up with TRBD2. V was clipped by 0 bases and J by 6 bases; unmatched bases: 5. The CDR3 is 16 residues long. CDR1 and CDR2 from the germline V gene are SGHRS and YFSETQ. The CDR3 nucleotides read TGCGCCAGCAGCTTGGAGGCTAGCGGGAGGGTGGATACGCAGTATTTT. Protein sequence: CASSLEASGRVDTQYF. The full variable domain, its missing parts supplied by reference TRBV5-1 and TRBJ2-3, is KAGVTQTPRYLIKTRGQQVTLSCSPISGHRSVSWYQQTPGQGLQFLFEYFSETQRNKGNFPGRFSGRQFSNSRSEMNVSTLELGDSALYLCASSLEASGRVDTQYFGPGTRLTVL.

The CDR3: CASSTGLAGGEDNEQFF. The DNA of the CDR3 is TGTGCCAGCAGCACCGGACTAGCGGGAGGGGAGGACAATGAGCAGTTCTTC. The chain recombines TRBV3-1 with TRBJ2-1; 15 nucleotides align to TRBD2. The CDR3 extends over 17 amino acids. Looked up from germline, CDR1 is LGHDT and CDR2 is YNNKEL (reference sequence). Trimming at V came to 5 bases and at J to 5 bases, leaving 7 bases not matched to a gene.

This clonotype was seen more than once but under ten times. CDR3 DNA: TGTGCCAGCAGTGAGGGACCGGTAAACACTGAAGCTTTCTTT. Translating gives CASSEGPVNTEAFF. The chain employs TRBV6-1 and TRBJ1-1; D may be TRBD1 (5 bases). The germline V and J ends were trimmed by 3 bases and 2 bases, with 10 bases remaining between them. This CDR3 has 14 amino acids. Germline V gives CDR1 MNHNS, CDR2 SASEGT.

At least ten counts were recorded for this clonotype. The rearrangement links TRBV27 to TRBJ1-2; TRBD1 matches 7 bases. Germline V gives CDR1 MNHEY, CDR2 SMNVEV (reference sequence). The CDR3 sequence is 14 residues long. V lost 5 bases to trimming and J lost 2 bases; unmatched junction nucleotides: 5. CDR3 amino acids: CASSGEQGNYGYTF. CDR3 coding DNA: TGTGCCAGCAGTGGGGAACAGGGGAACTATGGCTACACCTTC.

This clonotype was recorded at least ten times. The chain is built from TRBV9 and TRBJ2-5, with 12 nucleotides matching TRBD2. The CDR3 is 17 residues long. Germline values: CDR1 SGDLS, CDR2 YYNGEE. Trimming removed 4 bases from V and 5 bases from J; junction bases left unmatched: 12. CDR3 sequence reads: CASSPGQLAGGGETQYF. DNA of the CDR3: TGTGCCAGCAGCCCAGGCCAACTAGCGGGAGGAGGGGAGACCCAGTACTTC.

This clonotype was observed at least ten times. The chain uses TRBV7-2 and TRBJ2-7; D might be TRBD2 (5 bases). The CDR3 has 14 residues. Germline lookup yields CDR1 SGHTA and CDR2 FQGNSA. Deletions cut 1 base from V and 3 bases from J, with 10 bases between. The CDR3 reads CASSLVGGLYEQYV. DNA for the CDR3: TGTGCCAGCAGCTTAGTTGGAGGCCTCTACGAGCAGTACGTC.

This clonotype appeared many times. The chain has TRBV6-1 and TRBJ2-1; 11 nucleotides match TRBD2. The V gene's germline CDR1 is MNHNS and CDR2 SASEGT. After removal of 2 bases from V and 5 bases from J, the junction contained 2 bases not matched to a gene. The CDR3 is made up of 15 amino acids. This CDR3 is CASSELAGGNNEQFF. The CDR3 DNA is TGTGCCAGCAGTGAATTAGCGGGAGGGAACAATGAGCAGTTCTTC.

This clonotype was seen ten or more times. The chain uses TRBV3-1 and TRBJ2-7; unclear D gene. V was shortened by 1 base and J by 3 bases, with 10 bases between the two germline ends. This CDR3 has 14 residues. Germline V gene sequence: CDR1 LGHDT, CDR2 YNNKEL (reference sequence). The CDR3 spells CASSQVVGGYEQYF. CDR3 DNA sequence: TGTGCCAGCAGCCAAGTGGTTGGTGGCTACGAGCAGTACTTC.

This clonotype showed up many times. J is TRBJ1-1 and V is TRBV11-2; 8 nucleotides agree with TRBD1. Per germline, CDR1 SGHAT and CDR2 FQNNGV. This CDR3 region has 15 residues. The ends lost 7 bases at V and 4 bases at J; junction bases unmatched: 11. CDR3 DNA: TGTGCCAGCATCCATAATCGACAGGGGAGCACTGAAGCTTTCTTT. Translating gives CASIHNRQGSTEAFF.

This clonotype was seen ten or more times. This chain links TRBV30 with TRBJ1-6, with D perhaps TRBD1 (5 bases). The length of the CDR3 is 13 residues. V lost 4 bases, J lost 7 bases, and 11 bases lay in between. From germline, CDR1 is GTSNPN and CDR2 SVGIG (reference sequence). The CDR3 reads CAWTAGPNSPLHF. CDR3 sequence (DNA): TGTGCCTGGACGGCAGGGCCAAATTCACCCCTCCACTTT.

This clonotype was picked up a small number of times. The junction departs from germline at one end; a sequencing error may be responsible. The V call is TRBV7-7, the J call TRBJ2-2, with D unclear. Germline CDR1 and CDR2: SSHAT and FNYEAQ (reference sequence). The CDR3 is 15 amino acids. CDR3 loop: CASSLNHGGTGELFF. The CDR3 coding sequence is TGTGCTAGCAGCTTAAATCACGGTGGCACCGGGGAGCTGTTTTTT.

The rearrangement joins TRBV3-1 to TRBJ2-1; 9 nucleotides align to TRBD2. Germline V CDR1 and CDR2: LGHDT, YNNKEL (reference sequence). The ends lost 4 bases at V and 6 bases at J; junction bases unmatched: 10. The CDR3 is made up of 16 amino acids. The CDR3 region is CASSPPGSGRFNEQFF. In DNA form, the CDR3 reads TGTGCCAGCAGCCCCCCGGGTAGCGGGAGATTCAATGAGCAGTTCTTC.

This clonotype was counted many times. The rearrangement joins TRBV19 to TRBJ2-7, with a weak D call TRBD1 (6 bases). V was trimmed by 4 bases and J by 5 bases, leaving 9 bases between them. This CDR3 region has 12 residues. CDR1 and CDR2 from the germline V gene are LNHDA and SQIVND (reference sequence). This chain's CDR3 is CASSRGQDEQYF. Here the CDR3 DNA reads TGTGCCAGTAGTAGGGGGCAGGACGAGCAGTACTTC.

This clonotype was seen repeatedly, ten times or more. The genes are TRBV6-5 and TRBJ1-3; the D gene is possibly TRBD1 (5 bases). The CDR3 sequence is 15 residues long. Per the germline V gene, CDR1 is MNHEY and CDR2 is SVGAGI. Deletions cut 0 bases from V and 2 bases from J, with 8 bases between. The CDR3 reads CASSYSGTTGNTIYF. In nucleotides, the CDR3 is TGTGCCAGCAGTTACTCCGGGACGACTGGAAACACCATATATTTT.

This clonotype was picked up a small number of times. J is TRBJ1-1 and V is TRBV7-9, with a tentative D call TRBD1 (6 bases). V was cut by 3 bases and J by 6 bases, with 11 bases left in between. The germline gives CDR1 SEHNR, CDR2 FQNEAQ (reference sequence). The CDR3 length is 13 residues. The CDR3 DNA follows: TGTGCCAGCAGCTTCATAGGGGGGGCTGAAGCTTTCTTT. Translation: CASSFIGGAEAFF.

This clonotype appeared many times. V and J are TRBV6-1 and TRBJ1-1; 10 nucleotides match TRBD1. Trimming took 7 bases from V and 6 from J; bases not matched to a gene: 8. CDR1 is MNHNS and CDR2 is SASEGT in the germline V gene. The CDR3 has 14 residues. CDR3 DNA sequence: TGTGCCAGCACCGAGACAGGGGGCATCGCTGAAGCTTTCTTT. Translated: CASTETGGIAEAFF.

This clonotype was seen repeatedly, ten times or more. The CDR3 loop reads CASSAKSPGTETEAFF. The CDR3 DNA reads as TGTGCCAGCAGTGCCAAATCTCCCGGGACAGAAACTGAAGCTTTCTTT. The chain recombines TRBV27 with TRBJ1-1; TRBD1 aligns across 7 bases. CDR3 size: 16 residues. The germline V gene encodes CDR1 MNHEY and CDR2 SMNVEV (reference sequence). With 5 bases clipped from V and 5 bases from J, the junction kept 14 bases outside the gene matches.

This clonotype was seen ten or more times. J is TRBJ1-3 and V is TRBV19; D remains ambiguous. Germline V gene lookup returns CDR1 LNHDA and CDR2 SQIVND (reference sequence). The CDR3 consists of 14 residues. V was pared by 5 bases and J by 0 bases, with 8 bases between. The CDR3 sequence is CASSRVSSGNTIYF. CDR3 DNA sequence: TGTGCCAGTAGTCGGGTCAGCTCTGGAAACACCATATATTTT.

This clonotype was counted at least ten times. This chain joins TRBV11-3 and TRBJ2-3; no clear D gene. Germline V gives CDR1 SGHNT, CDR2 YENEEA. CDR3 length: 12 amino acids. Trimming stripped 5 bases from V and 7 bases from J, with 10 bases between. For the CDR3, the DNA is TGTGCCAGCAGCGAACGTGGATATACGCAGTATTTT. It specifies CASSERGYTQYF. The whole variable domain, remainder taken from reference TRBV11-3 and TRBJ2-3, is EAGVVQSPRYKIIEKKQPVAFWCNPISGHNTLYWYLQNLGQGPELLIRYENEEAVDDSQLPKDRFSAERLKGVDSTLKIQPAELGDSAVYLCASSERGYTQYFGPGTRLTVL.

This clonotype was detected ten times or more. The J gene is TRBJ2-1, the V gene TRBV29-1; 8 bases match TRBD2. Per the germline V gene, CDR1 is SQVTM and CDR2 is ANQGSEA. This CDR3 has 14 residues. V shed 5 bases, J shed 0 bases, and the junction held 3 bases outside the gene matches. CDR3 loop: CSVPSGSSYNEQFF. The CDR3 region has the DNA TGCAGCGTTCCAAGCGGGAGCTCCTACAATGAGCAGTTCTTC.

This clonotype was found many times. J is TRBJ2-3 and V is TRBV30; 11 nucleotides match TRBD2. The CDR3 covers 14 residues. V dropped 4 bases and J dropped 4; count of bases not matched to a gene: 4. In germline, CDR1 is GTSNPN, CDR2 SVGIG (reference sequence). The CDR3 DNA reads as TGTGCCTGGAAACTAGCGGGAGCCCCAGATACGCAGTATTTT. Translated: CAWKLAGAPDTQYF.

This clonotype was found a few times. V usage is TRBV19 and J usage is TRBJ2-2; 8 bases align to TRBD2. V trimming: 7 bases; J trimming: 0 bases; junction bases outside the gene matches: 4. This CDR3 has 15 amino acids. The germline gives CDR1 LNHDA, CDR2 SQIVND (reference sequence). CDR3 sequence: CASTPAGANTGELFF. The CDR3 coding sequence is TGTGCCAGTACTCCAGCGGGGGCGAACACCGGGGAGCTGTTTTTT.

The table lists this clonotype with a few counts. The chain uses TRBV9 and TRBJ2-1, with D perhaps being TRBD1 or TRBD2 (5 bases each). The germline V gene encodes CDR1 SGDLS and CDR2 YYNGEE. This CDR3 has 14 amino acids. Trimming stripped 3 bases from V and 8 bases from J, with 15 bases between. The CDR3 DNA sequence: TGTGCCAGCAGCGGACGGGACCAACTCTATGAGCAGTTCTTC. Residues: CASSGRDQLYEQFF. Drawing the rest from reference TRBV9 and TRBJ2-1, the complete variable domain is DSGVTQTPKHLITATGQRVTLRCSPRSGDLSVYWYQQSLDQGLQFLIQYYNGEERAKGNILERFSAQQFPDLHSELNLSSLELGDSALYFCASSGRDQLYEQFFGPGTRLTVL.

This chain uses TRBV5-1 with TRBJ1-3; no definite D call. V gave up 7 bases and J gave up 4 bases, with 18 bases separating them. CDR1 is SGHRS and CDR2 is YFSETQ in the germline V gene. The CDR3 consists of 15 residues. For the CDR3, the DNA is TGCGCCAGCGCTAGAGGGCCCACAGAAGGAAACACCATATATTTT. This translates into CASARGPTEGNTIYF. Full variable domain (outside the CDR3, taken from reference TRBV5-1 and TRBJ1-3): KAGVTQTPRYLIKTRGQQVTLSCSPISGHRSVSWYQQTPGQGLQFLFEYFSETQRNKGNFPGRFSGRQFSNSRSEMNVSTLELGDSALYLCASARGPTEGNTIYFGEGSWLTVV.